This T cell receptor (beta chain) stems from a study of shared clonotypes between healthy human individuals. Study summary: CD4 naive and CD4 memory each took three plates per donor, while CD8 naive took two and CD8 memory one.

CD8 cells classed as naive were CD45RO-negative and positively selected for CCR7, excluding terminally differentiated effector memory CD45RA+ cells. In germline, CDR1 is MDHEN, CDR2 SYDVKM. J gave up 2 bases and V 6 bases, and 7 bases lay outside the gene matches. This CDR3 is 14 amino acids long. Method: immunoSEQ multiplex PCR; TCRdb's copy keeps in-frame clones and lacks some. The data show about 2 million clones, with about 95% seen just once and approximately 1.2% held by the top ten. Study-wide findings and caveats: Rarefaction curves obtained for sorted subsets showed sequencing incomplete despite large depth.

Of note for this clone: Its antigen is unknown. The sample holds other DNA sequences that translate to the same CDR3.

Material: naive CD8+ T cells sorted from blood. The V gene is TRBV28, the J gene TRBJ2-7; 7 nucleotides line up with TRBD1. The receptor's source is a man aged 18-30 years in good health. As DNA, the CDR3 is TGTGCCAGCAGCTTAGGACAGGACCCCTACGAGCAGTACTTC. It codes for CASSLGQDPYEQYF.